This entry concerns a single T cell receptor (beta chain). Antigen unknown. Sequencing was performed with immunoSEQ multiplex PCR; in TCRdb, only in-frame clones are kept and a portion is missing. Seen here are under 95,000 clones, 70% to 90% observed once, and the top ten hold roughly 3.1%. Germline V gene sequence: CDR1 LNHNV, CDR2 YYDKDF (reference sequence). The CDR3 contains 12 residues. V gave up 0 bases and J gave up 8 bases, with 6 bases separating them. These data originate in a study of identifying expanded T cells in peripheral blood. Study-level results: Technical replicates showed approximately 1.2 changed clones; about two weeks roughly 16; four weeks 19.

This receptor was taken from a person aged 18 to 70 in good health. The gene calls are TRBV15 and TRBJ2-3; D unclear. Sequenced input: blood. CDR3 in amino acids: CATSRDKGTQYF. CDR3 bases: TGTGCCACCAGCAGAGATAAAGGTACGCAGTATTTT.